A selection of T cell receptor beta chains follows, all from one sample in a study of shared clonotypes between healthy human individuals. Profiled with immunoSEQ multiplex PCR; TCRdb holds only in-frame clones, not every one. The sample shows approximately 530,000 clones, around 96% of them seen only once. The sample was naive CD4+ T cells sorted from blood. Receptor source: a woman in her 30s in good health. The CDR3 runs from the conserved cysteine through the conserved F or W. A D gene is named only where the DNA matches it firmly. Some rows have no size entry. The others give once, few or many, or a class for an expanded clone.

d_gene | j_gene | len | abundance | v_gene | CDR3aa | CDR3nt
- | TRBJ1-2 | 16 | - | TRBV4-1 | CASTGIRTGANYGYTF | TGCGCCAGCACGGGTATAAGGACGGGAGCTAACTATGGCTACACCTTC
- | TRBJ1-5 | 13 | - | TRBV19 | CASSPADDQPQHF | TGTGCCAGTAGTCCCGCGGACGATCAGCCCCAGCATTTT
TRBD1 | TRBJ1-4 | 15 | - | TRBV11-2 | CASSLHWQGGEKLFF | TGTGCCAGCAGCCTCCACTGGCAGGGGGGTGAAAAACTGTTTTTT
- | TRBJ1-5 | 13 | few | TRBV18 | CASSPGSNQPQHF | TGTGCCAGCTCACCTGGTAGCAATCAGCCCCAGCATTTT
- | TRBJ1-2 | 11 | - | TRBV10-3 | CASRSGYGYTF | TGTGCCAGCCGTAGCGGCTATGGCTACACCTTC
TRBD2 | TRBJ2-7 | 15 | - | TRBV9 | CASSPGLAEAYEQYF | TGTGCCAGCAGTCCGGGACTAGCTGAAGCCTACGAGCAGTACTTC
TRBD1 | TRBJ1-2 | 17 | - | TRBV27 | CASSLGNNRGRHYGYTF | TGTGCCAGCAGTTTGGGGAACAACAGGGGGAGACACTATGGCTACACCTTC
TRBD2 | TRBJ2-1 | 16 | - | TRBV5-1 | CASNYLFAGVYNEQFF | TGCGCCAGCAACTACTTATTTGCGGGGGTCTACAATGAGCAGTTCTTC
- | TRBJ1-5 | 15 | - | TRBV7-9 | CASSLVGGSNQPQHF | TGTGCCAGCAGTCTGGTTGGCGGTAGCAATCAGCCCCAGCATTTT
TRBD1 | TRBJ2-3 | 16 | - | TRBV25-1 | CASSELGRQGTDTQYF | TGTGCCAGCAGTGAACTGGGTCGACAGGGGACAGATACGCAGTATTTT
- | TRBJ1-2 | 14 | - | TRBV7-9 | CASSLGLSLGGYTF | TGTGCCAGCAGCTTAGGCCTTTCGTTGGGTGGCTACACCTTC
TRBD2 | TRBJ2-5 | 17 | once | TRBV9 | CASSVSPSGRGEETQYF | TGTGCCAGCAGCGTAAGCCCTAGCGGGAGAGGGGAAGAGACCCAGTACTTC
TRBD1 | TRBJ2-7 | 13 | - | TRBV25-1 | CASSGTGDYEQYF | TGTGCCAGCTCCGGGACAGGAGATTACGAGCAGTACTTC
TRBD1 | TRBJ2-2 | 15 | - | TRBV5-1 | CASSIRDRNTGELFF | TGCGCCAGCAGCATCCGGGACAGGAACACCGGGGAGCTGTTTTTT
- | TRBJ2-7 | 13 | - | TRBV6-1 | CASSEDRLGEQYF | TGTGCCAGCAGCGAAGACAGGTTGGGGGAGCAGTACTTC
- | TRBJ2-5 | 15 | - | TRBV19 | CASSIDPAGRETQYF | TGTGCCAGTAGTATAGACCCCGCAGGACGAGAGACCCAGTACTTC
- | TRBJ1-4 | 16 | - | TRBV5-4 | CASSSTGPGAYQKLFF | TGTGCCAGCAGCTCCACGGGACCAGGCGCTTACCAAAAACTGTTTTTT
TRBD2 | TRBJ2-3 | 13 | - | TRBV2 | CASSREAGDTQYF | TGTGCCAGCTCGCGGGAGGCCGGAGATACGCAGTATTTT
- | TRBJ2-3 | 15 | - | TRBV6-1 | CASSESKGSTDTQYF | TGTGCCAGCAGTGAGAGTAAGGGGTCAACAGATACGCAGTATTTT
- | TRBJ1-3 | 15 | once | TRBV4-1 | CASSPGQFSGNTIYF | TGCGCCAGCAGCCCTGGACAGTTCTCTGGAAACACCATATATTTT
TRBD1 | TRBJ2-7 | 14 | - | TRBV5-1 | CASSPRTGEDEQYF | TGCGCCAGCAGCCCCCGGACAGGGGAGGACGAGCAGTACTTC
- | TRBJ1-4 | 16 | - | TRBV27 | CASSLWDPGGNEKLFF | TGTGCCAGCAGCCTTTGGGATCCGGGGGGTAATGAAAAACTGTTTTTT
TRBD1 | TRBJ1-5 | 14 | - | TRBV29-1 | CSVGSGTGGLPQHF | TGCAGCGTGGGGTCCGGGACAGGGGGTTTGCCCCAGCATTTT
TRBD1 | TRBJ2-5 | 17 | - | TRBV27 | CASSLSLPGQGRKTQYF | TGTGCCAGCAGTTTATCTTTACCGGGACAGGGTCGGAAGACCCAGTACTTC
- | TRBJ2-5 | 13 | - | TRBV7-9 | CASSLGIRETQYF | TGTGCCAGCAGCTTAGGGATCCGGGAGACCCAGTACTTC
- | TRBJ1-5 | 13 | - | TRBV7-8 | CASSLLGDQPQHF | TGTGCCAGCAGCTTATTGGGTGATCAGCCCCAGCATTTT
TRBD2 | TRBJ2-1 | 16 | - | TRBV7-3 | CASSLTGLAGVNEQFF | TGTGCCAGCAGCTTAACGGGACTAGCGGGAGTCAATGAGCAGTTCTTC
- | TRBJ2-2 | 16 | - | TRBV7-3 | CASSLSSGGRTGELFF | TGTGCCAGCAGCTTATCGAGTGGAGGAAGGACCGGGGAGCTGTTTTTT
TRBD2 | TRBJ2-1 | 16 | - | TRBV7-6 | CASSLESGSRYNEQFF | TGTGCCAGCAGCTTAGAAAGCGGGAGTAGGTACAATGAGCAGTTCTTC
- | TRBJ1-2 | 14 | - | TRBV5-1 | CASSDGGDSYGYTF | TGCGCCAGTAGCGACGGCGGAGACAGCTATGGCTACACCTTC
- | TRBJ1-3 | 15 | - | TRBV19 | CASSRQTSSGNTIYF | TGTGCCAGTAGTCGACAGACCAGCTCTGGAAACACCATATATTTT
- | TRBJ2-3 | 17 | - | TRBV5-4 | CASSPRNSDLGTDTQYF | TGTGCCAGCAGTCCACGGAATAGCGACTTGGGTACAGATACGCAGTATTTT